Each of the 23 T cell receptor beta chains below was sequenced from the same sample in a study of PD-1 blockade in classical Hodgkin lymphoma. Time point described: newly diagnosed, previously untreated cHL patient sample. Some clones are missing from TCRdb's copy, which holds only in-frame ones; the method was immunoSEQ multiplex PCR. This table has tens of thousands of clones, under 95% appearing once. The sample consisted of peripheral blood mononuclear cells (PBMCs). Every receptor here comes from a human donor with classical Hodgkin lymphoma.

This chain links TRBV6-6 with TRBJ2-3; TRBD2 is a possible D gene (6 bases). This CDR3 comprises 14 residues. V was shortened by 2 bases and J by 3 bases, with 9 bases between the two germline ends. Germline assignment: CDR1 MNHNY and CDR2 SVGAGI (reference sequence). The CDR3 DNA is TGTGCCAGCAGTTACGGTCGGGGGACAGATACGCAGTATTTT. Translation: CASSYGRGTDTQYF.

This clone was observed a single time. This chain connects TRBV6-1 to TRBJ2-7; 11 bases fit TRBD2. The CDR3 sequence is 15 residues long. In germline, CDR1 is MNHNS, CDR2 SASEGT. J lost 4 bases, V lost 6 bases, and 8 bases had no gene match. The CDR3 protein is CASSLGLAGIYEQYF. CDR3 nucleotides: TGTGCCAGCAGCCTCGGACTAGCGGGCATTTACGAGCAGTACTTC.

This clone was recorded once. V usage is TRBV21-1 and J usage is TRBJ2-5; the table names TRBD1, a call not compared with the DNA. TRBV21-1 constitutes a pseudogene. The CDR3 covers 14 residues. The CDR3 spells CASSNGTGVETQYF. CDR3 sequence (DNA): TGTGCCAGCAGCAATGGGACAGGGGTGGAGACCCAGTACTTC.

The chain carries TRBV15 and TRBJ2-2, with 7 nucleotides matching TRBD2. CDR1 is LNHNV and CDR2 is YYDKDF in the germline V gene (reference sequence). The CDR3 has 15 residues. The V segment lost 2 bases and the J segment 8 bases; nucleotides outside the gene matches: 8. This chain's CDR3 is CATSRLWEGIGELFF. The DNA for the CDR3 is TGTGCCACCAGCAGACTTTGGGAGGGGATTGGGGAGCTGTTTTTT.

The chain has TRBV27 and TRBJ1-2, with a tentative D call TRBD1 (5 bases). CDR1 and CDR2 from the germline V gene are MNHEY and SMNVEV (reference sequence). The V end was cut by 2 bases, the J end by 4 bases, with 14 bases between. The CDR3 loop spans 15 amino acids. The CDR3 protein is CASSLRVRDIYGYTF. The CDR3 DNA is TGTGCCAGCAGTTTAAGGGTCAGGGATATCTATGGCTACACCTTC.

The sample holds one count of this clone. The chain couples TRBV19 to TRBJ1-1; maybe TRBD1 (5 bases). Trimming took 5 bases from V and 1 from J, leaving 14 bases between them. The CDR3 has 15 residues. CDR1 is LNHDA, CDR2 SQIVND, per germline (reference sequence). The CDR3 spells CASSPQGGGNTEAFF. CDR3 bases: TGTGCCAGTAGTCCTCAGGGCGGGGGGAACACTGAAGCTTTCTTT.

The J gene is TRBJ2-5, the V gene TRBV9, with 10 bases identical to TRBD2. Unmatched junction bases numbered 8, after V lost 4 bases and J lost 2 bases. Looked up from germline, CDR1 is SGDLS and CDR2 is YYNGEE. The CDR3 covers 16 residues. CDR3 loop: CASSQQGAGGQETQYF. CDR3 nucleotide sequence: TGTGCCAGCAGCCAACAAGGAGCGGGAGGGCAAGAGACCCAGTACTTC.

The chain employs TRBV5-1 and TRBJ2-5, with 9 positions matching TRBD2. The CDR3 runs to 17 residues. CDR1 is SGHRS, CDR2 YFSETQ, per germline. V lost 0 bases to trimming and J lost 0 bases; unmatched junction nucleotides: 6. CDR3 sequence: CASSLGLAGMYQETQYF. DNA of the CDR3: TGCGCCAGCAGCTTGGGTCTAGCGGGAATGTACCAAGAGACCCAGTACTTC.

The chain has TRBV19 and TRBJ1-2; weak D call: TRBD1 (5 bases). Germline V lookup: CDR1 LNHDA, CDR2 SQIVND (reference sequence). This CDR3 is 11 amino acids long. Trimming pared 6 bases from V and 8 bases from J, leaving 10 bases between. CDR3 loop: CASRFGAGYTF. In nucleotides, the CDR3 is TGTGCCAGTAGGTTCGGGGCGGGCTACACCTTC.

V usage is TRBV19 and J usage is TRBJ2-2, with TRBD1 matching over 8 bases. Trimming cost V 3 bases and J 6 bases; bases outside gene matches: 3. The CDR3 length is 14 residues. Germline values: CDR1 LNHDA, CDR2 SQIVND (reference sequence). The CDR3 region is CASSMTGAPGELFF. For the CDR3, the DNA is TGTGCCAGTAGTATGACAGGGGCCCCCGGGGAGCTGTTTTTT.

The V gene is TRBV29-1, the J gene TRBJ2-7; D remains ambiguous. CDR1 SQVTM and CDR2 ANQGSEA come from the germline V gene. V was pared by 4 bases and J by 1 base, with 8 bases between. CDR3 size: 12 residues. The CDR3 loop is CSVGPRSYEQYF. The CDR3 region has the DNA TGCAGCGTTGGTCCCCGTTCCTACGAGCAGTACTTC.

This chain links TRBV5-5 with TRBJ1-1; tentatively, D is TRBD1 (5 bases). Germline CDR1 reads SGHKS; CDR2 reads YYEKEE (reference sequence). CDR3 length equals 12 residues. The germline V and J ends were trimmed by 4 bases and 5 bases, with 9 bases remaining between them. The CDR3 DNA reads TGTGCCAGCAGCGCAGGGTGGACTGAAGCTTTCTTT. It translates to CASSAGWTEAFF.

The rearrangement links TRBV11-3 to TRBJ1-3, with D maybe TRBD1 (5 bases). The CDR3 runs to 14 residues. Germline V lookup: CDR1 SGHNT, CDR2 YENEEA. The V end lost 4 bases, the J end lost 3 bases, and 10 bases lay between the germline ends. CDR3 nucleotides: TGTGCCAGCAGCTCCCGACAGCTTGGAAACACCATATATTTT. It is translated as CASSSRQLGNTIYF.

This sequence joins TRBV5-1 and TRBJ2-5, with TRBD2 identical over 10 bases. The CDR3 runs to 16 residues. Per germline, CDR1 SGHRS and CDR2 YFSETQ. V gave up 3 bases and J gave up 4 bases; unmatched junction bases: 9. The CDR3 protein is CASSSTGLAASETQYF. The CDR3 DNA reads TGCGCCAGCAGCTCTACCGGACTAGCGGCGTCAGAGACCCAGTACTTC.

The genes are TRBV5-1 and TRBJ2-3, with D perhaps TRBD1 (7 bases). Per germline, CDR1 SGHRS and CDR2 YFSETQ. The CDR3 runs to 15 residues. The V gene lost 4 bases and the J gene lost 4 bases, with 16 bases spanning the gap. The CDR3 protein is CASSRRTGGADTQYF. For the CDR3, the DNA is TGCGCCAGCAGCCGGAGGACAGGCGGGGCAGATACGCAGTATTTT.

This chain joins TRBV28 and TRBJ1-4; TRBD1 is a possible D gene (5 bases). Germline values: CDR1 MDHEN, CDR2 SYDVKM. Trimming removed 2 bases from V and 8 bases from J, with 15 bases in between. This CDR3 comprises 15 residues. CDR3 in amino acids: CASSLPQARVEKLFF. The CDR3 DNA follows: TGTGCCAGCAGTTTACCACAGGCCCGTGTCGAAAAACTGTTTTTT.

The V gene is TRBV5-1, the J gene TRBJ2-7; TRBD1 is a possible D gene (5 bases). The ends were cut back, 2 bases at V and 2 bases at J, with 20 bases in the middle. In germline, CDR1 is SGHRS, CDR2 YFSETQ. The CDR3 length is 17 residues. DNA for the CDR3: TGCGCCAGCAGCTTCGATCGCAAGGCAGGGTTCCCCTACGAGCAGTACGTC. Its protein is CASSFDRKAGFPYEQYV.

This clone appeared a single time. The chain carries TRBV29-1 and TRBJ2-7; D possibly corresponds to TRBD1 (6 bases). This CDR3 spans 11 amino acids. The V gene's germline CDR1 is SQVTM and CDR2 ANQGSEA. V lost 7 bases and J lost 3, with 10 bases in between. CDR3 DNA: TGCAGCGCCACGGACAGCTACGAGCAGTACTTC. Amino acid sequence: CSATDSYEQYF.

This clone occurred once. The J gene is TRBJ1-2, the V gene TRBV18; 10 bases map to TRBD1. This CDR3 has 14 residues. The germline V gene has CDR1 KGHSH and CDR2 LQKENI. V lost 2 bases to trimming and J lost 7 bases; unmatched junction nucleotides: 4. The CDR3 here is CASSPEGQGTGYTF. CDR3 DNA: TGTGCCAGCTCACCAGAGGGACAGGGGACTGGCTACACCTTC. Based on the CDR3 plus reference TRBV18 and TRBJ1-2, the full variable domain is NAGVMQNPRHLVRRRGQEARLRCSPMKGHSHVYWYRQLPEEGLKFMVYLQKENIIDESGMPKERFSAEFPKEGPSILRIQQVVRGDSAAYFCASSPEGQGTGYTFGSGTRLTVV.

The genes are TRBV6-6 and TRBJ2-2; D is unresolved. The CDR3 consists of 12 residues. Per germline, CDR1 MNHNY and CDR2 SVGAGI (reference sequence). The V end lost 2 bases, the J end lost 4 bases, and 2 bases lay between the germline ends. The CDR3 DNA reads TGTGCCAGCAGTTACGGCACCGGGGAGCTGTTTTTT. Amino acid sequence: CASSYGTGELFF.

The CDR3 region has the DNA TGTGCCAGCAGTGGGACCCGACTAGCGGGAGGTACTGAGCAGTTCTTC. Its protein is CASSGTRLAGGTEQFF. The V call is TRBV6-1, the J call TRBJ2-1; 13 positions match TRBD2. The trim removed 4 bases at V and 9 bases at J, leaving 9 bases unmatched. This CDR3 is built from 16 residues. The germline CDR1 and CDR2 sequences are MNHNS and SASEGT.

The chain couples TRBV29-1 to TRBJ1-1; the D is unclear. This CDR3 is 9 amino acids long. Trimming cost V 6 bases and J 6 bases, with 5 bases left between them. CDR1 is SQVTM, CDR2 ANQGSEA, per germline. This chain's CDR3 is CSVGPEAFF. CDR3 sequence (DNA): TGCAGCGTAGGGCCTGAAGCTTTCTTT.

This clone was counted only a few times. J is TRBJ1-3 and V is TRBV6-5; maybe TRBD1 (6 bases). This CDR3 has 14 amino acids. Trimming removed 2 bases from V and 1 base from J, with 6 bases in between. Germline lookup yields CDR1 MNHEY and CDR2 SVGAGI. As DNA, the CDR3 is TGTGCCAGCAGTTACCAGGGGTCTGGAAACACCATATATTTT. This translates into CASSYQGSGNTIYF.